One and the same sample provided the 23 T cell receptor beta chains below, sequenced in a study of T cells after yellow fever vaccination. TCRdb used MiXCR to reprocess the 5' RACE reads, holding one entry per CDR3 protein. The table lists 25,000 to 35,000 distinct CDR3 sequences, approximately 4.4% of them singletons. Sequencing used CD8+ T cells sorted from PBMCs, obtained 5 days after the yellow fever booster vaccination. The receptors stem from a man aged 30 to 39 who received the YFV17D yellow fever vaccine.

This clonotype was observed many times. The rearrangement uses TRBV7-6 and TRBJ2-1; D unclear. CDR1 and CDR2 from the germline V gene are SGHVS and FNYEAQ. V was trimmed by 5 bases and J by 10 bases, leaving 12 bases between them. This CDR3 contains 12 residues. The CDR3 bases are TGTGCCAGCAGCCCCTTCGACGGCGAGCAGTTCTTC. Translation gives CASSPFDGEQFF.

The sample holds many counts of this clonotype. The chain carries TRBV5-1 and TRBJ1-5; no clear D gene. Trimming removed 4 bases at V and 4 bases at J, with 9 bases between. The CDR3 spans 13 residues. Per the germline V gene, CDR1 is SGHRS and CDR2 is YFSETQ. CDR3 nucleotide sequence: TGCGCCAGCAGCGAGCTAGGGAATCAGCCCCAGCATTTT. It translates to CASSELGNQPQHF. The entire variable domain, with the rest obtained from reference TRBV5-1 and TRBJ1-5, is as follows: KAGVTQTPRYLIKTRGQQVTLSCSPISGHRSVSWYQQTPGQGLQFLFEYFSETQRNKGNFPGRFSGRQFSNSRSEMNVSTLELGDSALYLCASSELGNQPQHFGDGTRLSIL.

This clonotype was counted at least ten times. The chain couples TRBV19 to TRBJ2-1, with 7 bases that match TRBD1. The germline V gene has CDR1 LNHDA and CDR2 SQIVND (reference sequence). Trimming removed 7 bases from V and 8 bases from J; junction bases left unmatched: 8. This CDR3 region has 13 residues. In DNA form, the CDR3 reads TGTGCCAGTAAGGCGACAGGGCGGGATGAGCAGTTCTTC. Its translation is CASKATGRDEQFF.

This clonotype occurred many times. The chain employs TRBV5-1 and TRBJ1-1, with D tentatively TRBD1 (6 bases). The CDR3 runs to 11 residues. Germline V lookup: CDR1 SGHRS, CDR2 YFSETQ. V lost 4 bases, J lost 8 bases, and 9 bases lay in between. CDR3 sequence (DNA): TGCGCCAGCAGCCGAACAGGGGAAGCTTTCTTT. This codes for CASSRTGEAFF.

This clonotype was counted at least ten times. Here the CDR3 reads CASSNNKGEQYF. In DNA form, the CDR3 reads TGTGCCAGCAGTAACAATAAGGGGGAGCAGTACTTC. This rearrangement joins TRBV6-5 to TRBJ2-7; D may be TRBD1 (5 bases). Trimming took off 5 bases at V and 7 bases at J, with 12 bases between the two ends. CDR1 and CDR2 from the germline V gene are MNHEY and SVGAGI. The CDR3 sequence is 12 residues long.

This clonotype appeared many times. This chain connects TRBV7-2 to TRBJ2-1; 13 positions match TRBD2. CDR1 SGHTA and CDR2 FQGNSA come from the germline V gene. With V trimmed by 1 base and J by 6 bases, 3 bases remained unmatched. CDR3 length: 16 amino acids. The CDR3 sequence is CASSLVGLAGANEQFF. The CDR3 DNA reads TGTGCCAGCAGCTTAGTTGGACTAGCGGGAGCCAATGAGCAGTTCTTC.

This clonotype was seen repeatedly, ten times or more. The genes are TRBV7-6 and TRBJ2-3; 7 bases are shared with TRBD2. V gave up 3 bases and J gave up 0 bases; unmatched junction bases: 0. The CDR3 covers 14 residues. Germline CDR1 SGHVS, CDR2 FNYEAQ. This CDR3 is CASSFSGSTDTQYF. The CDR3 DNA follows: TGTGCCAGCAGCTTTAGCGGGAGCACAGATACGCAGTATTTT.

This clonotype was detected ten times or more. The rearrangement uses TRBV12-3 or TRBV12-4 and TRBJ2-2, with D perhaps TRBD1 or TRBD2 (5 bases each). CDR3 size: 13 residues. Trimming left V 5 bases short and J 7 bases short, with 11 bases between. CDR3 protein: CASSPSRGGELFF. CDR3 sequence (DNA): TGTGCCAGCAGTCCCTCGAGGGGCGGGGAGCTGTTTTTT.

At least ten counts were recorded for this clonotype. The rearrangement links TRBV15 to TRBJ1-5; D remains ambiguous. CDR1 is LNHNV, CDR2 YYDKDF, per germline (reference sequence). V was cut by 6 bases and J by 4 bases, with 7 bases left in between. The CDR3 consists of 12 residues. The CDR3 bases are TGTGCCACCAGTCAGCTGAATCAGCCCCAGCATTTT. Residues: CATSQLNQPQHF.

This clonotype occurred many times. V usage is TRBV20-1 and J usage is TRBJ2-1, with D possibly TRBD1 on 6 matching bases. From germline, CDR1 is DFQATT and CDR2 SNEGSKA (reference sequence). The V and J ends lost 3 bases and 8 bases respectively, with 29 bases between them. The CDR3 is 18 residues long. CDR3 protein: CSASRPERTGSIYDEQFF. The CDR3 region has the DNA TGCAGTGCTAGTAGACCAGAGCGAACAGGGTCAATATACGATGAGCAGTTCTTC.

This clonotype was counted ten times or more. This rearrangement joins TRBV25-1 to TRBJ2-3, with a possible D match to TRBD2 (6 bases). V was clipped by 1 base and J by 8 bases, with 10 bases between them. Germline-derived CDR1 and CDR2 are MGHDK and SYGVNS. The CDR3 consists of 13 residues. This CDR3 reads CASSESSGATQYF. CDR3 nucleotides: TGTGCCAGCAGTGAATCGTCGGGAGCTACGCAGTATTTT.

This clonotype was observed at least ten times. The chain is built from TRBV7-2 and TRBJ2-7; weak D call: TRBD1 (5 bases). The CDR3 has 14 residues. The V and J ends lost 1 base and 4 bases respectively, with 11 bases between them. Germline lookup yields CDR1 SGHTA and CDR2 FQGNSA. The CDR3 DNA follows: TGTGCCAGCAGCTTAGAGGTGGGGCTGTACGAGCAGTACTTC. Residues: CASSLEVGLYEQYF.

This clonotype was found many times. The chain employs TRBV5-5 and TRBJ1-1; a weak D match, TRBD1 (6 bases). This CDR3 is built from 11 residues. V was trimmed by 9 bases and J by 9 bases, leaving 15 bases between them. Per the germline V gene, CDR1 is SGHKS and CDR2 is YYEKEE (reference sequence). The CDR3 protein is CATTNRDQAFF. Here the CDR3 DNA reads TGTGCCACCACGAACAGGGATCAAGCTTTCTTT.

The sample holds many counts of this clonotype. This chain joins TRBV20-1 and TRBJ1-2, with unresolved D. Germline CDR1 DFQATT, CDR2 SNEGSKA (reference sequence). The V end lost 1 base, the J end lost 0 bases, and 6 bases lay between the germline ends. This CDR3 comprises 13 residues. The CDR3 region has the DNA TGCAGTGCTAGAGGGGCAGCTAACTATGGCTACACCTTC. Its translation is CSARGAANYGYTF.

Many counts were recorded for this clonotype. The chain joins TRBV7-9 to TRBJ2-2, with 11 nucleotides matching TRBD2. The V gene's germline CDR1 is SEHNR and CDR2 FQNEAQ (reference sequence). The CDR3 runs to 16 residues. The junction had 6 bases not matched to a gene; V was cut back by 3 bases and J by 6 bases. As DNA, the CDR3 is TGTGCCAGCAGCTTCATAGCGGGAGGGCCTGCCGGGGAGCTGTTTTTT. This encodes CASSFIAGGPAGELFF.

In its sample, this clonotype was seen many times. In DNA form, the CDR3 reads TGTGCCAGCAGCTTAGAACTAGCGGGAGGAGGAGAGCAGTACTTC. Translating gives CASSLELAGGGEQYF. The chain recombines TRBV7-2 with TRBJ2-7; TRBD2 matches 12 bases. This CDR3 spans 15 amino acids. The germline gives CDR1 SGHTA, CDR2 FQGNSA. V gave up 1 base and J gave up 7 bases; unmatched junction bases: 5.

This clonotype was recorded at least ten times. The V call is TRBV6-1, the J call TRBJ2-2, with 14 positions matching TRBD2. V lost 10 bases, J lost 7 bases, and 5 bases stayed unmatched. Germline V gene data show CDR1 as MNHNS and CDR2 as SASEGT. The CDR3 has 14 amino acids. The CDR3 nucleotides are TGTGCCATCGGGACTAGCGGGGGTAGCGGGGAGCTGTTTTTT. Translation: CAIGTSGGSGELFF.

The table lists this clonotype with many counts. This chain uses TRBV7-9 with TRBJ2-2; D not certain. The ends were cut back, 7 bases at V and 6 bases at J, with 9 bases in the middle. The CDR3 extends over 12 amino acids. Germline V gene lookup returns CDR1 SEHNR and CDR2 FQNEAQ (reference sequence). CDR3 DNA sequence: TGTGCCAGCACTGCGACCTCCGGGGAGCTGTTTTTT. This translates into CASTATSGELFF.

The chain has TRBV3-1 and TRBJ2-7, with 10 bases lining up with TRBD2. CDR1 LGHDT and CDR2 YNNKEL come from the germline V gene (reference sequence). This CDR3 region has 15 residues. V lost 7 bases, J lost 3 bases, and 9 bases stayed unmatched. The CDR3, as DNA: TGTGCCAGCACCCTAAGGACTAGCGGATTCTACGAGCAGTACTTC. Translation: CASTLRTSGFYEQYF.

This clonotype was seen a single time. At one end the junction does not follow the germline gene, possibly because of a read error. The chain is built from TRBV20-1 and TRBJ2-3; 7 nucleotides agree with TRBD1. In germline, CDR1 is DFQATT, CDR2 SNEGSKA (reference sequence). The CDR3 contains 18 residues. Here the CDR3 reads CCATETPVDRVVTDTQYF. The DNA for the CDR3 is TGCTGTGCCACAGAAACCCCCGTCGACAGGGTGGTGACAGATACGCAGTATTTT.

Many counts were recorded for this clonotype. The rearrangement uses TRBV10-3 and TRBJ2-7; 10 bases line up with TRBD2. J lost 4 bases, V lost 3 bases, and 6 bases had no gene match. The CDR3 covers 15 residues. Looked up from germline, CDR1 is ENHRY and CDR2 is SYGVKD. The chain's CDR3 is CAISDRASGSYEQYF. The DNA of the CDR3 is TGTGCCATCAGTGATCGGGCTAGCGGGAGTTACGAGCAGTACTTC.

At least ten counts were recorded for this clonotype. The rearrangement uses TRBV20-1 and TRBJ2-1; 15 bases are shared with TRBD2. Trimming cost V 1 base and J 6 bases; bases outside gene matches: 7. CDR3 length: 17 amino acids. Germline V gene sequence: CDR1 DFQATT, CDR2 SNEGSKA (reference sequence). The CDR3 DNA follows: TGCAGTGCTAGAGGGGAACCGGGACTAGCGGGAGGCAATGAGCAGTTCTTC. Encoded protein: CSARGEPGLAGGNEQFF.

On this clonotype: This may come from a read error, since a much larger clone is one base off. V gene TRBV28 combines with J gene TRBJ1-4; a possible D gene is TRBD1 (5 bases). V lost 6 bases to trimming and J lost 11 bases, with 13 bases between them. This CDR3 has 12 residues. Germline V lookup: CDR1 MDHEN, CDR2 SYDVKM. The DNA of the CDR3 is TGTGCCAGCAGCTCCCCGCGGGGGAAACTGTTTTTT. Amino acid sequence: CASSSPRGKLFF.